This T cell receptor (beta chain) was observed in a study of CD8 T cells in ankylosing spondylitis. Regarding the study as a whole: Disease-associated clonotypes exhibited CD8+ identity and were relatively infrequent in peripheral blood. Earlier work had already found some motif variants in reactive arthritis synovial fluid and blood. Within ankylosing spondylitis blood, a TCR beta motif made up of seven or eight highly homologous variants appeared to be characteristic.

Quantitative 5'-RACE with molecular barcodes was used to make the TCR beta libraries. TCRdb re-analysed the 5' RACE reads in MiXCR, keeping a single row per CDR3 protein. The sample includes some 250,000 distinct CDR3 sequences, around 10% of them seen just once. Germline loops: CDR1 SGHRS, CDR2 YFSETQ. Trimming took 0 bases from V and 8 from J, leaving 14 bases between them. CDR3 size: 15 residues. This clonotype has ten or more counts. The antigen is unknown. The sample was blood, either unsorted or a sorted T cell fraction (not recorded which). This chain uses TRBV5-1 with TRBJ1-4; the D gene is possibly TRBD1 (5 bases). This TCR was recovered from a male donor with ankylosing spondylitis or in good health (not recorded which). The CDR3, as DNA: TGCGCCAGCAGCTTGGCGGTGACTGAGGGGGAAAAACTGTTTTTT. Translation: CASSLAVTEGEKLFF.